The 10 T cell receptor beta chains below all came from one sample that was sequenced in a study of OX40 agonist ivuxolimab in advanced cancers. Some clones are missing from TCRdb's copy, which holds only in-frame ones; the method was immunoSEQ multiplex PCR. This sample has fewer than 65,000 clones, with approximately 86% found just once. This material consisted of CD4+ or CD8+ T cells sorted from blood, taken in a trial of the OX40 agonist ivuxolimab. These receptors were obtained from an adult with an advanced solid tumor such as melanoma, head and neck, liver or kidney cancer.

In its sample, this clone is medium-sized. In nucleotides, the CDR3 is TGTGCCACCAGCAGAGAAGCGGGTAATTCACCCCTCCACTTT. This encodes CATSREAGNSPLHF. The chain has TRBV15 and TRBJ1-6; D is undetermined. Germline-derived CDR1 and CDR2 are LNHNV and YYDKDF (reference sequence). The CDR3 spans 14 residues. Deletions cut 0 bases from V and 6 bases from J, with 6 bases between.

This chain uses TRBV2 with TRBJ2-6, with unresolved D. V lost 4 bases to trimming and J lost 0 bases, with 4 bases between them. Germline lookup yields CDR1 SNHLY and CDR2 FYNNEI. The CDR3 totals 14 residues. The CDR3 is CASSVVSGANVLTF. The CDR3 coding sequence is TGTGCCAGCAGTGTGGTCTCTGGGGCCAACGTCCTGACTTTC.

This chain connects TRBV4-3 to TRBJ2-3, with 8 bases matching TRBD2. CDR1 and CDR2 (germline): LGHNA, YSLEER. The CDR3 is 15 amino acids. Trimming took 6 bases from V and 0 from J; bases not matched to a gene: 5. CDR3 DNA: TGCGCCAGCAGTTACGCGGGGGGAAGCACAGATACGCAGTATTTT. Translating it yields CASSYAGGSTDTQYF.

The chain couples TRBV12-5 to TRBJ2-2; no reliable D call. Germline V gene data show CDR1 as LGHNT and CDR2 as FRNRAP. V was trimmed by 4 bases and J by 7 bases, leaving 10 bases between them. CDR3 length equals 13 residues. The CDR3 loop is CASGSFLGGELFF. CDR3 nucleotide sequence: TGTGCTAGTGGTTCCTTCTTAGGCGGGGAGCTGTTTTTT.

This clone was observed a handful of times. The CDR3 sequence: CASSGEGGTEAFF. Here the CDR3 DNA reads TGTGCCAGCAGCGGCGAGGGTGGGACTGAAGCTTTCTTT. V gene TRBV2 combines with J gene TRBJ1-1; D is unresolved. CDR3 length: 13 amino acids. CDR1 SNHLY and CDR2 FYNNEI come from the germline V gene. V lost 6 bases, J lost 5 bases, and 13 bases lay in between.

To note about this clone: One junction end does not reproduce the germline sequence, and a read error may be involved. The chain couples TRBV18 to TRBJ1-2; tentative D call: TRBD1 (5 bases). The CDR3 length is 12 residues. From germline, CDR1 is KGHSH and CDR2 LQKENI. CDR3 region: CASSPQEGKVNF. CDR3 DNA: TGTGCCAGCTCACCACAAGAGGGGAAGGTTAACTTC.

J is TRBJ2-3 and V is TRBV5-8, with TRBD2 as a possible D gene (7 bases). This CDR3 has 19 amino acids. V shed 0 bases and J shed 2 bases, with 22 bases lying between them. Germline V gene sequence: CDR1 SGHTS, CDR2 YDEGEE. The CDR3 region has the DNA TGTGCCAGCAGCTTGGGCCACGGGGCGGGGGCCCGAGTCACAGATACGCAGTATTTT. It translates to CASSLGHGAGARVTDTQYF.

The chain links TRBV6-5 to TRBJ2-1, with 8 bases aligning to TRBD2. Germline assignment: CDR1 MNHEY and CDR2 SVGAGI. V was clipped by 6 bases and J by 9 bases; unmatched bases: 7. The CDR3 extends over 13 amino acids. Written as DNA, the CDR3 is TGTGCCAGCAGAGGGCGGGGGGTCAGTGAGCAGTTCTTC. Residues: CASRGRGVSEQFF.

A few counts support this clone. The J gene is TRBJ2-7, the V gene TRBV27, with D possibly matching TRBD1 (6 bases). The CDR3 is 16 residues long. Trimming shortened V by 2 bases and J by 4 bases, and 18 bases separated the two germline ends. Germline loops: CDR1 MNHEY, CDR2 SMNVEV (reference sequence). The CDR3 nucleotides are TGTGCCAGCAGTTTAACTAGAGGGGGATGGTCGTACGAGCAGTACTTC. The encoded protein is CASSLTRGGWSYEQYF.

The chain joins TRBV6-5 to TRBJ2-1, with 11 bases identical to TRBD2. The germline V gene encodes CDR1 MNHEY and CDR2 SVGAGI. V trimming: 4 bases; J trimming: 8 bases; junction bases outside the gene matches: 4. The CDR3 is made up of 14 amino acids. The CDR3 region has the DNA TGTGCCAGCAGTTTAGCGGGGGGGCCGCATGAGCAGTTCTTC. Translating it yields CASSLAGGPHEQFF.